The 4 T cell receptor beta chains below were found in one sample sequenced in a study of T cell responses to AZD1222 COVID-19 vaccine. Method: immunoSEQ multiplex PCR; TCRdb's copy keeps in-frame clones and lacks some. The sample has tens of thousands of clones, approximately 89% seen once. Source: peripheral blood, taken 28 days after the second dose of the MenACWY control vaccine. These receptors all come from an adult who received the MenACWY meningococcal vaccine as a control.

The genes are TRBV6-5 and TRBJ1-1; no reliable D call. Germline V gene data show CDR1 as MNHEY and CDR2 as SVGAGI. This CDR3 region has 15 residues. Trimming cost V 5 bases and J 0 bases, with 13 bases left between them. The DNA of the CDR3 is TGTGCCAGCAGTCCCGGGTTCGCCCTGAACACTGAAGCTTTCTTT. Translating it yields CASSPGFALNTEAFF.

The table lists this clone with a few counts. V usage is TRBV4-1 and J usage is TRBJ2-2; D could derive from TRBD1 or TRBD2 (5 bases each). The CDR3 consists of 15 residues. Per germline, CDR1 MGHRA and CDR2 YSYEKL. V lost 6 bases and J 6 bases, leaving 17 bases between the germline ends. For the CDR3, the DNA is TGCGCCAGCAGTCCCTCCGGGACGGAAGCCGGGGAGCTGTTTTTT. It translates to CASSPSGTEAGELFF.

This chain uses TRBV20-1 with TRBJ1-1; D remains ambiguous. The CDR3 consists of 11 residues. V was cut by 3 bases and J by 6 bases, with 8 bases left in between. Germline assignment: CDR1 DFQATT and CDR2 SNEGSKA (reference sequence). The CDR3 spells CSARKGPEAFF. CDR3 in DNA: TGCAGTGCTAGGAAAGGCCCTGAAGCTTTCTTT.

The CDR3 protein is CAWGDRTYSPLHF. CDR3 nucleotides: TGTGCCTGGGGGGACAGGACCTATTCACCCCTCCACTTT. The rearrangement uses TRBV30 and TRBJ1-6; TRBD1 aligns across 8 bases. The CDR3 runs to 13 residues. V was pared by 5 bases and J by 8 bases, with 5 bases of the junction left unmatched. Germline CDR1 is GTSNPN and CDR2 is SVGIG (reference sequence).